Presented here are 15 T cell receptor beta chains from one specimen sequenced in a study of cytomegalovirus exposure and HLA in healthy donors. Libraries were prepared by immunoSEQ multiplex PCR; TCRdb keeps only in-frame clonotypes and omits some of them. The profile shows 200,000 to 250,000 clones, roughly 84% of them singletons. The sample was PBMCs. The receptors stem from a woman in her 30s in good health and CMV-seropositive.

The chain is built from TRBV5-6 and TRBJ1-2, with D unresolved. The CDR3 consists of 16 residues. The germline V and J ends were trimmed by 0 bases and 1 base, with 13 bases remaining between them. Germline V CDR1 and CDR2: SGHDT, YYEEEE. The CDR3 region has the DNA TGTGCCAGCAGCTTGGTGGGAGCCACGGGTAACTATGGCTACACCTTC. This gives the protein CASSLVGATGNYGYTF.

J is TRBJ1-1 and V is TRBV6-1; D gene ambiguous. The germline CDR1 and CDR2 sequences are MNHNS and SASEGT. Trimming took 6 bases from V and 6 from J, leaving 8 bases between them. The CDR3 length is 11 residues. The CDR3 nucleotides are TGTGCCAGCAGCGTTTATTCTGAAGCTTTCTTT. As protein: CASSVYSEAFF.

The J gene is TRBJ2-7, the V gene TRBV28; 11 nucleotides align to TRBD1. In germline, CDR1 is MDHEN, CDR2 SYDVKM. The CDR3 loop spans 15 amino acids. V was pared by 3 bases and J by 4 bases, with 5 bases of the junction left unmatched. The CDR3 bases are TGTGCCAGCAGTTTGGGGACAGGGGGAAGGTACGAGCAGTACTTC. The encoded protein is CASSLGTGGRYEQYF.

The chain recombines TRBV6-5 with TRBJ1-5, with D perhaps TRBD1 (5 bases). From germline, CDR1 is MNHEY and CDR2 SVGAGI. The CDR3 loop spans 14 amino acids. V was pared by 2 bases and J by 6 bases, with 11 bases between. The CDR3 nucleotides read TGTGCCAGCAGTTACCGTTACGACAGTCAGCCCCAGCATTTT. Its protein is CASSYRYDSQPQHF.

The V and J genes are TRBV5-6 and TRBJ1-2; D gene ambiguous. There are 15 residues in the CDR3. From germline, CDR1 is SGHDT and CDR2 YYEEEE. V shed 4 bases and J shed 6 bases, with 19 bases lying between them. CDR3 protein: CASSRPLLGDDGYTF. The DNA for the CDR3 is TGTGCCAGCAGCCGACCGCTGCTCGGGGATGATGGCTACACCTTC.

V gene TRBV7-2 combines with J gene TRBJ1-4, with a possible D match to TRBD1 (5 bases). There are 15 residues in the CDR3. Germline V gene sequence: CDR1 SGHTA, CDR2 FQGNSA. The V end lost 4 bases, the J end lost 15 bases, and 24 bases lay between the germline ends. CDR3 coding DNA: TGTGCCAGCAGCTCACCGGGACTAGGGAAGGAATGGGTGTTTTTT. Translated: CASSSPGLGKEWVFF.

The rearrangement uses TRBV2 and TRBJ1-2; TRBD1 matches 9 bases. The germline V gene encodes CDR1 SNHLY and CDR2 FYNNEI. The trim removed 8 bases at V and 6 bases at J, leaving 13 bases unmatched. This CDR3 contains 15 residues. The DNA of the CDR3 is TGTGCCAGCGGAGGACTAACAGGGGGCATGGATGGCTACACCTTC. Its translation is CASGGLTGGMDGYTF.

V gene TRBV10-1 combines with J gene TRBJ2-3, with 10 bases matching TRBD1. V lost 4 bases and J lost 3; bases outside the gene matches: 4. The germline V gene has CDR1 WNHNN and CDR2 SYGVQD (reference sequence). This CDR3 has 15 amino acids. As DNA, the CDR3 is TGCGCCAGCAGTGGACAGGGGGCCGGGACAGATACGCAGTATTTT. Protein sequence: CASSGQGAGTDTQYF.

This clone was counted once. The chain couples TRBV27 to TRBJ2-7, with 13 bases aligning to TRBD2. This CDR3 is 17 amino acids long. The V gene end was trimmed by 5 bases and the J gene end by 3 bases; junction bases not matched to a gene: 10. Looked up from germline, CDR1 is MNHEY and CDR2 is SMNVEV (reference sequence). The CDR3: CASSHHLGLAGLYEQYF. The DNA for the CDR3 is TGTGCCAGCAGTCATCATCTGGGACTAGCGGGACTCTACGAGCAGTACTTC.

The chain uses TRBV30 and TRBJ2-7, with D tentatively TRBD1 (6 bases). This CDR3 region has 15 residues. The germline gives CDR1 GTSNPN, CDR2 SVGIG (reference sequence). Trimming took off 3 bases at V and 2 bases at J, with 17 bases between the two ends. Here the CDR3 reads CAWREDRKPPYEQYF. The CDR3 DNA follows: TGTGCCTGGAGGGAAGACAGGAAACCTCCCTACGAGCAGTACTTC.

This clone showed up just a few times. The chain employs TRBV11-2 and TRBJ1-3; D is undetermined. CDR1 and CDR2 (germline): SGHAT, FQNNGV. V lost 0 bases and J 2 bases, leaving 2 bases between the germline ends. The CDR3 totals 13 residues. The CDR3 region is CASSLETGNTIYF. For the CDR3, the DNA is TGTGCCAGCAGCTTAGAAACTGGAAACACCATATATTTT. The whole variable domain, remainder taken from reference TRBV11-2 and TRBJ1-3, is EAGVAQSPRYKIIEKRQSVAFWCNPISGHATLYWYQQILGQGPKLLIQFQNNGVVDDSQLPKDRFSAERLKGVDSTLKIQPAKLEDSAVYLCASSLETGNTIYFGEGSWLTVV.

As concerns this clone: Its ends do not fully match the called genes, so a read error is possible. The chain carries TRBV7-7 and TRBJ2-1; the D call may be TRBD1 or TRBD2 (5 bases each). CDR3 length: 15 amino acids. Germline V CDR1 and CDR2: SSHAT, FNYEAQ (reference sequence). CDR3 sequence: CASSRREGDHNEQFF. As DNA, the CDR3 is TGTGCTAGCAGCCGCAGGGAAGGGGACCACAATGAGCAGTTCTTC.

The V and J genes are TRBV27 and TRBJ1-3; the D is unclear. With 4 bases removed from V and 0 bases from J, the gap between germline ends came to 7 bases. The CDR3 runs 14 residues. The germline gives CDR1 MNHEY, CDR2 SMNVEV (reference sequence). The CDR3 reads CASSSVLSGNTIYF. CDR3 coding DNA: TGTGCCAGCAGTTCTGTACTCTCTGGAAACACCATATATTTT.

The chain uses TRBV4-1 and TRBJ2-7, with 9 bases identical to TRBD2. Unmatched junction bases numbered 12, after V lost 3 bases and J lost 6 bases. CDR3 size: 16 residues. CDR1 is MGHRA and CDR2 is YSYEKL in the germline V gene. CDR3 protein: CASSHTIRTSVGEQYF. In nucleotides, the CDR3 is TGCGCCAGCAGCCACACAATCAGGACTAGCGTAGGCGAGCAGTACTTC.

The V call is TRBV19, the J call TRBJ1-1, with D unclear. The CDR3 consists of 16 residues. V lost 4 bases and J lost 0, with 15 bases in between. Per the germline V gene, CDR1 is LNHDA and CDR2 is SQIVND (reference sequence). CDR3 region: CASSTVNGPMNTEAFF. DNA of the CDR3: TGTGCCAGTAGTACAGTTAATGGTCCTATGAACACTGAAGCTTTCTTT.